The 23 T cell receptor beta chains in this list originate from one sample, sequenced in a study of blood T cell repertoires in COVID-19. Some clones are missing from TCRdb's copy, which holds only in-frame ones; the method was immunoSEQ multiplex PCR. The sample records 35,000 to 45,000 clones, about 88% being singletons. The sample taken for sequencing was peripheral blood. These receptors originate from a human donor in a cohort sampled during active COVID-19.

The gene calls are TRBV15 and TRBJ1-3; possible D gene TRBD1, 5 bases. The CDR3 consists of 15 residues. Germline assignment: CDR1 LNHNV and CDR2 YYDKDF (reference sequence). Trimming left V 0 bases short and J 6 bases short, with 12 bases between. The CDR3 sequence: CATSRDRGRENTIYF. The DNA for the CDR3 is TGTGCCACCAGCAGAGATAGGGGTCGAGAAAACACCATATATTTT.

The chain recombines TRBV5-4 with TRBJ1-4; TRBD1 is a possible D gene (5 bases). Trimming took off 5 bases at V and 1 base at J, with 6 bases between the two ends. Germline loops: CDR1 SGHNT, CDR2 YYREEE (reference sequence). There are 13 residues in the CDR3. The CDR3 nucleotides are TGTGCCAGCAGGACAGAAACTAATGAAAAACTGTTTTTT. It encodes CASRTETNEKLFF. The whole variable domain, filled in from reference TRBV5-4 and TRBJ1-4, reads ETGVTQSPTHLIKTRGQQVTLRCSSQSGHNTVSWYQQALGQGPQFIFQYYREEENGRGNFPPRFSGLQFPNYSSELNVNALELDDSALYLCASRTETNEKLFFGSGTQLSVL.

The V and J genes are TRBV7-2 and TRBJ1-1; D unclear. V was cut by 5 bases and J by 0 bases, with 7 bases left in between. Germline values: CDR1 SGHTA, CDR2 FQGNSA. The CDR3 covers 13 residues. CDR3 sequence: CASSPRMNTEAFF. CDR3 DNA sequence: TGTGCCAGCAGCCCTCGTATGAACACTGAAGCTTTCTTT.

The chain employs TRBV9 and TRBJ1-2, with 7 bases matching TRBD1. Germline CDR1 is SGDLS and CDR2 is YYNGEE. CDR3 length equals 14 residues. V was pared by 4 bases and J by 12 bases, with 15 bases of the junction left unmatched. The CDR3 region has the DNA TGTGCCAGCAGCCCCAGGGACAGAACCCTCCAGAACACCTTC. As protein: CASSPRDRTLQNTF.

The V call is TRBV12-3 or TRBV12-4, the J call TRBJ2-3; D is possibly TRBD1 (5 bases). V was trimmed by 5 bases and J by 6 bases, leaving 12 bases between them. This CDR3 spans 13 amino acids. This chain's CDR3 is CASSLRQWDTQYF. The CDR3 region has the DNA TGTGCCAGCAGTCTTCGACAGTGGGATACGCAGTATTTT.

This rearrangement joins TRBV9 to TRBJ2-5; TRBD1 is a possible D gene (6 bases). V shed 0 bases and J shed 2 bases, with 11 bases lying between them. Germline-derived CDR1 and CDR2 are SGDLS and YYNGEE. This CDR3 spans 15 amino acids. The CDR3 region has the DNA TGTGCCAGCAGCGTAGGAGGACAGCTACAAGAGACCCAGTACTTC. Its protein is CASSVGGQLQETQYF.

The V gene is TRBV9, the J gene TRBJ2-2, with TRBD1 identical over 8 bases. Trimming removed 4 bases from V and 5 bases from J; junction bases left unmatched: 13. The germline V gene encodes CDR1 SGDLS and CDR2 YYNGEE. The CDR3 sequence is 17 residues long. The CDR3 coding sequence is TGTGCCAGCAGCACTGGGACAGGTCGTGGGTCGACCGGGGAGCTGTTTTTT. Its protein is CASSTGTGRGSTGELFF.

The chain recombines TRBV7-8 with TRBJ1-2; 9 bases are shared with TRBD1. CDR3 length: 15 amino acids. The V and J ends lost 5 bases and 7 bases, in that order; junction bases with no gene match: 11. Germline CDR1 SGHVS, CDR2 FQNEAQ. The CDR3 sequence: CASSPPTGGNGGYTF. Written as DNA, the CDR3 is TGTGCCAGCAGCCCCCCGACAGGGGGAAATGGTGGCTACACCTTC.

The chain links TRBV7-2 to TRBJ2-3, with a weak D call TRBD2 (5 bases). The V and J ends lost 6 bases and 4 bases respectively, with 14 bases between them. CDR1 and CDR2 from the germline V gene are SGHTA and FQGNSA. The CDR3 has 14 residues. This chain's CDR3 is CASSMRALADTQYF. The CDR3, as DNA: TGTGCCAGCAGTATGCGGGCCCTCGCAGATACGCAGTATTTT.

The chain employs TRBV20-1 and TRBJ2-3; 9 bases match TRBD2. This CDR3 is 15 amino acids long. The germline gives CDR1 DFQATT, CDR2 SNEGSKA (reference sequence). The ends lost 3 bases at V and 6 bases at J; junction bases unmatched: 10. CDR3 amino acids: CSASYLAGLVDTQYF. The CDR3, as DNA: TGCAGTGCTAGTTATCTAGCGGGGTTGGTGGATACGCAGTATTTT.

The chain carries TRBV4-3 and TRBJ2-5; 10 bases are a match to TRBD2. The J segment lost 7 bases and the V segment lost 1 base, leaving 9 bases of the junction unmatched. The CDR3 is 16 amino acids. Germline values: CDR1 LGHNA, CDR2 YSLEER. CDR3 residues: CASSQASGGPWGTQYF. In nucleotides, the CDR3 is TGCGCCAGCAGCCAAGCTAGCGGGGGCCCCTGGGGGACCCAGTACTTC.

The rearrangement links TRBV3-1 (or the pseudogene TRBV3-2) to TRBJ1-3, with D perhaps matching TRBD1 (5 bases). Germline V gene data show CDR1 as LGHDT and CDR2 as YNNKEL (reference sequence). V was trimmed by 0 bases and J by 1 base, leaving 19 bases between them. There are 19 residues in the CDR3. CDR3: CASSQDRGMGNPSGNTIYF. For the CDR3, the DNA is TGTGCCAGCAGCCAAGATCGGGGGATGGGAAACCCTTCTGGAAACACCATATATTTT.

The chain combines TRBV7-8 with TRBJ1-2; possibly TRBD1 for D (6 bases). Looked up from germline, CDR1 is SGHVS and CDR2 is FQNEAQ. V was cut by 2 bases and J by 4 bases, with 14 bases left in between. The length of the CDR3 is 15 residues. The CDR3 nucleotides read TGTGCCAGCAGCTTATCGCCGGACAGTATCTATGGCTACACCTTC. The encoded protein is CASSLSPDSIYGYTF.

CDR3 in DNA: TGTGCCAGCAGCTCGGGGACAGGGGCCGGCGAGCAGTACTTC. Its translation is CASSSGTGAGEQYF. The rearrangement links TRBV7-9 to TRBJ2-7; the match to TRBD1 covers 10 bases. Looked up from germline, CDR1 is SEHNR and CDR2 is FQNEAQ (reference sequence). This CDR3 is built from 14 residues. Trimming removed 4 bases from V and 6 bases from J; junction bases left unmatched: 6.

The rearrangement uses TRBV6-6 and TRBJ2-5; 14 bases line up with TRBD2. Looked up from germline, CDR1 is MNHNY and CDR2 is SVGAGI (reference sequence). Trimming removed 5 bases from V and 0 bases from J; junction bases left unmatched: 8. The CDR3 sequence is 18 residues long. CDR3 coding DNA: TGTGCCAGCAGTCCCGGGACTAGCGGGGGCCGGTACCAAGAGACCCAGTACTTC. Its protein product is CASSPGTSGGRYQETQYF.

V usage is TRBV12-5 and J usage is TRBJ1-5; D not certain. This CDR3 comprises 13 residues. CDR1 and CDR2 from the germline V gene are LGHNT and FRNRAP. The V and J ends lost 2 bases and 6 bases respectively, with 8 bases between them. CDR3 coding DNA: TGTGCTAGTGGTTTGCCACCGGGTCAGCCCCAGCATTTT. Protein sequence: CASGLPPGQPQHF.

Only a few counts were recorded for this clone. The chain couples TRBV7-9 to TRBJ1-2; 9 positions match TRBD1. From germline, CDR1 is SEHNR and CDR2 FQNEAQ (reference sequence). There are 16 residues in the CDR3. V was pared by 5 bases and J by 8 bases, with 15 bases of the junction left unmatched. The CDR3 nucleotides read TGTGCCAGCAGCAACCCGTCGGGGACAGGGTATAGGGGCTACACCTTC. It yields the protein CASSNPSGTGYRGYTF.

The CDR3 sequence: CASSYSSGPGNQPQHF. CDR3 in DNA: TGTGCCAGCAGTTACTCGAGTGGGCCGGGCAATCAGCCCCAGCATTTT. The rearrangement uses TRBV6-2 or TRBV6-3 and TRBJ1-5; D is unclear. Trimming cost V 0 bases and J 2 bases, with 11 bases left between them. Germline values: CDR1 MNHEY, CDR2 SVGEGT. The CDR3 sequence is 16 residues long.

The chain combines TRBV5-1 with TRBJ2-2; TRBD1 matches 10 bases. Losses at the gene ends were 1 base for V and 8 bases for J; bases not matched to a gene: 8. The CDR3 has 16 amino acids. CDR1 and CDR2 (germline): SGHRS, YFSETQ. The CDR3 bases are TGCGCCAGCAGCTTGAGCGGGACAGGGGTCGAGGGGGAGCTGTTTTTT. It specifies CASSLSGTGVEGELFF.

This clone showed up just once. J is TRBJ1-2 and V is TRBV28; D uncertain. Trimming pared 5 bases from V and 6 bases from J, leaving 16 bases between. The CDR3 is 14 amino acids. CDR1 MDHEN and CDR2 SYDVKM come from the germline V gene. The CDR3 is CASSPYGLRNGYTF. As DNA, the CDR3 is TGTGCCAGCAGTCCCTACGGGTTAAGGAATGGCTACACCTTC.

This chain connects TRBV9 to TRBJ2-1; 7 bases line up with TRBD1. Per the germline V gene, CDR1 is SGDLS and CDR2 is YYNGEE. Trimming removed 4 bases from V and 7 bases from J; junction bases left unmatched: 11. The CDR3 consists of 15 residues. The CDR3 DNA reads TGTGCCAGCAGCTCATCTAGGGGGCCAAGGAATGAGCAGTTCTTC. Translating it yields CASSSSRGPRNEQFF.

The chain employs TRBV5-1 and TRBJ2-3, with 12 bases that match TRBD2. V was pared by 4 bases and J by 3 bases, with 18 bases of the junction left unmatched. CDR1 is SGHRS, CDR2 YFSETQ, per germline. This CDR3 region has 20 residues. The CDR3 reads CASSPDLHSSGGARTDTQYF. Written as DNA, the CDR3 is TGCGCCAGCAGCCCCGACCTACATTCTAGCGGGGGGGCTAGGACAGATACGCAGTATTTT.

The CDR3 coding sequence is TGTGCCAGCAGTGACAGGGTCCTGACCCAGCATTTT. Translated: CASSDRVLTQHF. The chain is built from TRBV2 and TRBJ1-5; a possible D gene is TRBD1 (5 bases). The V end was cut by 3 bases, the J end by 11 bases, with 11 bases between. The CDR3 is made up of 12 amino acids. Germline CDR1 SNHLY, CDR2 FYNNEI.